These 27 T cell receptor beta chains originate from one sample sequenced in a study of Ad26.COV2.S vaccination and SARS-CoV-2 variants. Treatment of the sample: 15 to 20 received Ad26.COV2.S at low or high dose, single or two shots; five or six received placebo; per-sample allocation not given. Day 63 following the first vaccine or placebo injection was when the samples were taken. The repertoire was sequenced with immunoSEQ multiplex PCR; TCRdb's copy has only in-frame clones and lacks some. In the table there are some 640,000 clones, roughly 90% of which are singletons. Sample: peripheral blood, taken in a trial of Ad26.COV2.S vaccine versus placebo. These receptor sequences come from a person aged 18-65 years who received the Ad26.COV2.S COVID-19 vaccine or a placebo.

The genes are TRBV2 and TRBJ2-1, with 7 bases matching TRBD2. Germline CDR1 reads SNHLY; CDR2 reads FYNNEI. V lost 6 bases and J lost 2; bases outside the gene matches: 7. The CDR3 consists of 15 residues. The CDR3 protein is CASRGGSGAYNEQFF. The CDR3 DNA reads TGTGCCAGCAGGGGGGGGTCTGGAGCCTACAATGAGCAGTTCTTC.

The J gene is TRBJ2-7, the V gene TRBV30, with D unclear. With 3 bases removed from V and 3 bases from J, the gap between germline ends came to 6 bases. This CDR3 has 11 amino acids. CDR1 is GTSNPN, CDR2 SVGIG, per germline (reference sequence). In DNA form, the CDR3 reads TGTGCCTGGAGGTTGAACTACGAGCAGTACTTC. It yields the protein CAWRLNYEQYF.

The chain recombines TRBV15 with TRBJ2-3; D is ambiguous. CDR3 size: 15 residues. With 5 bases removed from V and 2 bases from J, the gap between germline ends came to 14 bases. The germline gives CDR1 LNHNV, CDR2 YYDKDF (reference sequence). CDR3 sequence: CATSSLGNPTDTQYF. CDR3 coding DNA: TGTGCCACCAGCTCCCTGGGGAATCCCACAGATACGCAGTATTTT.

This clone came up once. The chain recombines TRBV7-2 with TRBJ2-3; D call uncertain. The CDR3 has 14 residues. V lost 5 bases and J lost 4, with 13 bases in between. CDR1 is SGHTA and CDR2 is FQGNSA in the germline V gene. This CDR3 is CASSPTALADTQYF. In DNA form, the CDR3 reads TGTGCCAGCAGCCCAACTGCTTTGGCAGATACGCAGTATTTT.

In nucleotides, the CDR3 is TGTGCCAGCAGCTTCGCTAGCGGGGGTCAAGAGACCCAGTACTTC. This sequence encodes CASSFASGGQETQYF. The genes are TRBV5-4 and TRBJ2-5, with 10 bases aligning to TRBD2. Looked up from germline, CDR1 is SGHNT and CDR2 is YYREEE (reference sequence). The junction had 3 bases not matched to a gene; V was cut back by 2 bases and J by 2 bases. The CDR3 totals 15 residues.

This chain connects TRBV7-8 to TRBJ1-6; 8 bases fit TRBD1. CDR3 length: 15 amino acids. V was clipped by 4 bases and J by 11 bases; unmatched bases: 10. Germline assignment: CDR1 SGHVS and CDR2 FQNEAQ. DNA of the CDR3: TGTGCCAGCAGCTCCTCCAGGGGGCCCCCCCCACCCCTCCACTTT. Translation: CASSSSRGPPPPLHF.

The J gene is TRBJ2-5, the V gene TRBV5-1; 9 bases agree with TRBD1. Germline assignment: CDR1 SGHRS and CDR2 YFSETQ. The junction had 11 bases not matched to a gene; V was cut back by 5 bases and J by 3 bases. The CDR3 runs to 16 residues. CDR3 residues: CASSSPPGTGKETQYF. The CDR3 nucleotides are TGCGCCAGCAGTTCGCCACCCGGGACAGGGAAAGAGACCCAGTACTTC.

The rearrangement joins TRBV6-2 or TRBV6-3 to TRBJ2-1, with 13 bases that match TRBD2. The CDR3 runs to 14 residues. The V and J ends lost 5 bases and 15 bases, in that order; junction bases with no gene match: 10. Per the germline V gene, CDR1 is MNHEY and CDR2 is SVGEGT. The CDR3 spells CASSPGLAGRMGFF. The CDR3 DNA sequence: TGTGCCAGCAGTCCGGGACTAGCGGGACGTATGGGGTTCTTC.

The chain carries TRBV30 and TRBJ2-2; D possibly matches TRBD1 or TRBD2 (5 bases each). V lost 2 bases and J lost 7, with 20 bases in between. CDR3 length equals 16 residues. Per germline, CDR1 GTSNPN and CDR2 SVGIG (reference sequence). CDR3 in DNA: TGTGCCTGGAGTACCGACAGCCCCCGGGGTGGCGGGGAGCTGTTTTTT. Translated: CAWSTDSPRGGGELFF.

In the case of this clone: The junction departs from germline at one end; a sequencing error may be responsible. This chain connects TRBV14 to TRBJ2-7; D unclear. The CDR3 has 11 amino acids. The germline V gene has CDR1 SGHDN and CDR2 FVKESK. The CDR3 DNA reads as TGTACCAGCAGTCGACTCTACGAGCAGTACTTC. Protein product: CTSSRLYEQYF.

V and J are TRBV3-1 (or the pseudogene TRBV3-2) and TRBJ2-5; TRBD2 agrees at 8 bases. Trimming at V came to 4 bases and at J to 4 bases, leaving 14 bases not matched to a gene. Germline CDR1 reads LGHDT; CDR2 reads YNNKEL (reference sequence). The CDR3 loop spans 17 amino acids. The CDR3 here is CASSRPRLRAGAETQYF. The DNA of the CDR3 is TGTGCCAGCAGCCGACCAAGGCTGCGAGCGGGAGCAGAGACCCAGTACTTC.

The chain carries TRBV30 and TRBJ2-3; tentatively, D is TRBD2 (6 bases). The germline V gene encodes CDR1 GTSNPN and CDR2 SVGIG (reference sequence). V was cut by 2 bases and J by 3 bases, with 15 bases left in between. The CDR3 is made up of 15 amino acids. The CDR3 bases are TGTGCCTGGAGTTTCATCGGGAGCAGGACAGATACGCAGTATTTT. It yields the protein CAWSFIGSRTDTQYF.

J is TRBJ1-1 and V is TRBV15, with unresolved D. The CDR3 totals 15 residues. V dropped 5 bases and J dropped 2 bases, with 15 bases sitting between them. The germline CDR1 and CDR2 sequences are LNHNV and YYDKDF (reference sequence). The CDR3 nucleotides read TGTGCCACCAGCGGAAGTAGGACGGACAACACTGAAGCTTTCTTT. This gives the protein CATSGSRTDNTEAFF.

The chain joins TRBV5-4 to TRBJ2-3; unclear D gene. Trimming removed 9 bases from V and 1 base from J, with 12 bases in between. The CDR3 totals 13 residues. The V gene's germline CDR1 is SGHNT and CDR2 YYREEE (reference sequence). The CDR3 DNA sequence: TGTGCCACCCCCCTTCCGGGCACAGATACGCAGTATTTT. It translates to CATPLPGTDTQYF.

V and J are TRBV9 and TRBJ2-2; 9 nucleotides match TRBD1. The germline V gene has CDR1 SGDLS and CDR2 YYNGEE. This CDR3 contains 17 residues. J gave up 2 bases and V 4 bases, and 9 bases lay outside the gene matches. The chain's CDR3 is CASSSRQGGRNTGELFF. CDR3 sequence (DNA): TGTGCCAGCAGCTCTAGACAGGGGGGCCGAAACACCGGGGAGCTGTTTTTT.

The V gene is TRBV19, the J gene TRBJ1-6; 8 bases align to TRBD1. This CDR3 has 13 residues. CDR1 is LNHDA, CDR2 SQIVND, per germline (reference sequence). The junction had 11 bases not matched to a gene; V was cut back by 6 bases and J by 16 bases. CDR3 nucleotide sequence: TGTGCCAGTAGAGAGGACAGGGTGGGCTTACTCCACTTT. The encoded protein is CASREDRVGLLHF.

V usage is TRBV5-8 and J usage is TRBJ1-2; D is ambiguous. The V end was cut by 3 bases, the J end by 4 bases, with 13 bases between. The germline V gene encodes CDR1 SGHTS and CDR2 YDEGEE. The CDR3 contains 14 residues. DNA of the CDR3: TGTGCCAGCAGCTCTCAACTACCGCGCTATGGCTACACCTTC. As protein: CASSSQLPRYGYTF.

The chain uses TRBV18 and TRBJ2-6; D unresolved. The CDR3 contains 17 residues. CDR1 is KGHSH, CDR2 LQKENI, per germline. V lost 5 bases and J 0 bases, leaving 14 bases between the germline ends. CDR3 in amino acids: CASSASGHSSGANVLTF. DNA for the CDR3: TGTGCCAGCTCAGCCTCGGGCCACAGCTCTGGGGCCAACGTCCTGACTTTC.

The chain combines TRBV24-1 with TRBJ1-5; 7 bases align to TRBD1. The germline gives CDR1 KGHDR, CDR2 SFDVKD. This CDR3 comprises 14 residues. V shed 4 bases, J shed 3 bases, and the junction held 2 bases outside the gene matches. CDR3 DNA sequence: TGTGCCACCAGTGAGACAGGGACCAATCAGCCCCAGCATTTT. Its protein product is CATSETGTNQPQHF.

The chain combines TRBV4-1 with TRBJ2-1; TRBD1 matches at 8 bases. This CDR3 comprises 14 residues. CDR1 is MGHRA, CDR2 YSYEKL, per germline. V dropped 6 bases and J dropped 4; count of bases not matched to a gene: 5. As DNA, the CDR3 is TGCGCCAGCAGGAAGGACAGGGAATACAATGAGCAGTTCTTC. Translating it yields CASRKDREYNEQFF.

The table lists this clone with a few counts. V and J are TRBV13 and TRBJ1-1; D gene uncertain. In germline, CDR1 is PRHDT, CDR2 FYEKMQ (reference sequence). CDR3 length equals 14 residues. V gave up 1 base and J gave up 3 bases, with 9 bases separating them. The CDR3 reads CASSLVPGYTEAFF. CDR3 DNA: TGTGCCAGCAGCTTAGTTCCGGGTTACACTGAAGCTTTCTTT.

The rearrangement uses TRBV10-1 and TRBJ2-5; possible D gene TRBD2, 6 bases. The germline CDR1 and CDR2 sequences are WNHNN and SYGVQD (reference sequence). The CDR3 totals 15 residues. Trimming cost V 0 bases and J 5 bases, with 13 bases left between them. The CDR3 loop is CASSESGLPGETQYF. CDR3 sequence (DNA): TGCGCCAGCAGTGAGTCGGGACTGCCCGGGGAGACCCAGTACTTC.

The CDR3 is CASSLVGTTDTQYF. In DNA form, the CDR3 reads TGTGCCAGCAGCTTGGTGGGGACTACAGATACGCAGTATTTT. The chain combines TRBV5-6 with TRBJ2-3; possible D gene TRBD2, 6 bases. Trimming shortened V by 0 bases and J by 3 bases, and 8 bases separated the two germline ends. Germline V gene sequence: CDR1 SGHDT, CDR2 YYEEEE. The CDR3 loop spans 14 amino acids.

As for this clone: The same CDR3 arises from other DNA sequences in this sample as well. CDR3 coding DNA: TGTGCCTGGAGTGGGGGTGGAAGCTATGGCTACACCTTC. Its protein product is CAWSGGGSYGYTF. The chain joins TRBV30 to TRBJ1-2; D not resolved. The CDR3 has 13 residues. Germline CDR1 is GTSNPN and CDR2 is SVGIG (reference sequence). Between the trimmed V and J ends, which lost 1 base and 4 bases, there was a span of 10 bases.

This clone was counted a few times. V is TRBV5-8 and J is TRBJ1-3; D is uncertain. Deletions cut 1 base from V and 8 bases from J, with 16 bases between. The CDR3 loop spans 15 amino acids. Per germline, CDR1 SGHTS and CDR2 YDEGEE. CDR3 amino acids: CASSLNDEVLDTIYF. The CDR3 DNA is TGTGCCAGCAGCTTGAATGACGAGGTTCTGGACACCATATATTTT. Combining the CDR3 with reference TRBV5-8 and TRBJ1-3 gives the whole variable domain EAGVTQSPTHLIKTRGQQATLRCSPISGHTSVYWYQQALGLGLQFLLWYDEGEERNRGNFPPRFSGRQFPNYSSELNVNALELEDSALYLCASSLNDEVLDTIYFGEGSWLTVV.

The chain combines TRBV6-5 with TRBJ1-6, with no clear D. V lost 6 bases and J 9 bases, leaving 12 bases between the germline ends. Per germline, CDR1 MNHEY and CDR2 SVGAGI. This CDR3 has 13 residues. CDR3 sequence reads: CASRRSGGSPLHF. The DNA of the CDR3 is TGTGCCAGCAGAAGATCTGGTGGTTCACCCCTCCACTTT.

This clone was recorded a few times. One junction end disagrees with the germline gene, perhaps due to a read error. The chain employs TRBV18 and TRBJ2-1, with no clear D. This CDR3 is built from 13 residues. The germline CDR1 and CDR2 sequences are KGHSH and LQKENI. CDR3 sequence reads: CASSSPPGNEQFF. Written as DNA, the CDR3 is TGTGCCAGCTCATCACCCCCAGGCAATGAGCAGTTCTTC.